The 14 T cell receptor beta chains below were found in one sample sequenced in a study of early stage breast cancer tumors. Profiling relied on immunoSEQ multiplex PCR, and the TCRdb table lists in-frame clones only, not all of them. The sample includes around 48,000 clones, 80% to 95% of them seen just once. Sequences were obtained from blood. Source of these receptors: a person aged 65-85 years with breast cancer.

The V gene is TRBV5-1, the J gene TRBJ1-6, with D perhaps matching TRBD1 (6 bases). Germline CDR1 reads SGHRS; CDR2 reads YFSETQ. This CDR3 is built from 17 residues. Trimming removed 0 bases at V and 9 bases at J, with 19 bases between. Here the CDR3 reads CASSLVGGARSGSPLHF. CDR3 bases: TGCGCCAGCAGCTTGGTGGGGGGGGCGAGATCGGGTTCACCCCTCCACTTT.

This clone was counted only a few times. The chain recombines TRBV4-3 with TRBJ2-7, with D hard to call. CDR3 size: 14 residues. Germline V CDR1 and CDR2: LGHNA, YSLEER. Trimming removed 0 bases at V and 1 base at J, with 7 bases between. CDR3 region: CASSQEHDSYEQYF. The CDR3 DNA reads as TGCGCCAGCAGCCAAGAACACGATTCCTACGAGCAGTACTTC.

The V call is TRBV19, the J call TRBJ2-7, with D possibly matching TRBD1 (6 bases). Germline V gives CDR1 LNHDA, CDR2 SQIVND (reference sequence). Trimming took 8 bases from V and 4 from J, leaving 15 bases between them. The CDR3 extends over 13 amino acids. The CDR3 loop is CASSLPGVYEQYF. Written as DNA, the CDR3 is TGTGCCAGTTCTCTGCCAGGGGTTTACGAGCAGTACTTC.

The chain couples TRBV6-1 to TRBJ1-2; no definite D call. V gave up 4 bases and J gave up 2 bases, with 14 bases separating them. The CDR3 is 15 residues long. Per germline, CDR1 MNHNS and CDR2 SASEGT. The CDR3 DNA reads TGTGCCAGCAGTGTGGGTGTCCGACTGAACTATGGCTACACCTTC. Translating it yields CASSVGVRLNYGYTF.

This chain connects TRBV11-2 to TRBJ2-2, with D possibly matching TRBD1 (6 bases). The CDR3 sequence is 14 residues long. Germline CDR1 SGHAT, CDR2 FQNNGV. V was shortened by 7 bases and J by 2 bases, with 11 bases between the two germline ends. Here the CDR3 DNA reads TGTGCCAGCAAACCGGGACAAAACACCGGGGAGCTGTTTTTT. Translating it yields CASKPGQNTGELFF.

Concerning this clone: Distinct nucleotide sequences in the sample also encode this CDR3. The chain couples TRBV19 to TRBJ1-6; 8 bases align to TRBD1. Trimming took 3 bases from V and 5 from J; bases not matched to a gene: 3. The germline V gene has CDR1 LNHDA and CDR2 SQIVND (reference sequence). CDR3 length: 15 amino acids. For the CDR3, the DNA is TGTGCCAGTAGTATTGGGACAGGAGATAATTCACCCCTCCACTTT. Its translation is CASSIGTGDNSPLHF.

The chain couples TRBV7-2 to TRBJ1-2; tentatively, D is TRBD1 (6 bases). V was clipped by 5 bases and J by 5 bases, with 12 bases between them. The CDR3 runs 13 residues. Per germline, CDR1 SGHTA and CDR2 FQGNSA. This CDR3 is CASSPAGEYGYTF. CDR3 sequence (DNA): TGTGCCAGCAGCCCAGCAGGGGAATATGGCTACACCTTC.

The chain has TRBV7-8 and TRBJ1-5, with 9 positions matching TRBD1. In germline, CDR1 is SGHVS, CDR2 FQNEAQ. With 0 bases clipped from V and 6 bases from J, the junction kept 3 bases outside the gene matches. This CDR3 has 15 amino acids. CDR3 bases: TGTGCCAGCAGCTTAGCCACAGGGGGCAGTCAGCCCCAGCATTTT. It codes for CASSLATGGSQPQHF.

The V and J genes are TRBV7-8 and TRBJ2-3, with 11 bases identical to TRBD1. Looked up from germline, CDR1 is SGHVS and CDR2 is FQNEAQ. The CDR3 runs 16 residues. The ends lost 2 bases at V and 3 bases at J; junction bases unmatched: 4. The CDR3 region is CASSLRRDRGTDTQYF. The CDR3 DNA sequence: TGTGCCAGCAGCTTACGCCGGGACAGGGGGACAGATACGCAGTATTTT.

This chain uses TRBV5-1 with TRBJ2-3; 8 positions match TRBD1. This CDR3 has 18 residues. Trimming removed 4 bases from V and 0 bases from J; junction bases left unmatched: 13. Germline lookup yields CDR1 SGHRS and CDR2 YFSETQ. The CDR3 nucleotides read TGCGCCAGCAGCCCAAACCACCGGACAGGGAGCAGCACAGATACGCAGTATTTT. Protein: CASSPNHRTGSSTDTQYF. Using reference TRBV5-1 and TRBJ2-3 for the parts outside the CDR3, the full variable domain is KAGVTQTPRYLIKTRGQQVTLSCSPISGHRSVSWYQQTPGQGLQFLFEYFSETQRNKGNFPGRFSGRQFSNSRSEMNVSTLELGDSALYLCASSPNHRTGSSTDTQYFGPGTRLTVL.

The chain is built from TRBV7-9 and TRBJ1-2, with D unresolved. Germline lookup yields CDR1 SEHNR and CDR2 FQNEAQ (reference sequence). V shed 4 bases and J shed 8 bases, with 17 bases lying between them. The CDR3 has 14 amino acids. In DNA, the CDR3 is TGTGCCAGCAGCTCGCTATCGGTAGGCGGAGGCTACACCTTC. Translating it yields CASSSLSVGGGYTF.

This clone was detected a few times. J is TRBJ1-1 and V is TRBV7-9; D is unclear. The CDR3 spans 15 residues. Trimming took 5 bases from V and 5 from J, leaving 18 bases between them. Germline assignment: CDR1 SEHNR and CDR2 FQNEAQ (reference sequence). DNA for the CDR3: TGTGCCAGCAGCCCAGAGGGCTGGTATGGGACTGAAGCTTTCTTT. This translates into CASSPEGWYGTEAFF. Full variable domain (missing parts from reference TRBV7-9 and TRBJ1-1): DTGVSQNPRHKITKRGQNVTFRCDPISEHNRLYWYRQTLGQGPEFLTYFQNEAQLEKSRLLSDRFSAERPKGSFSTLEIQRTEQGDSAMYLCASSPEGWYGTEAFFGQGTRLTVV.

V gene TRBV19 combines with J gene TRBJ1-4; 7 nucleotides match TRBD1. Germline CDR1 and CDR2: LNHDA and SQIVND (reference sequence). The V segment lost 3 bases and the J segment 7 bases; nucleotides outside the gene matches: 2. This CDR3 region has 13 residues. The CDR3 DNA reads TGTGCCAGTAGTATCTCAGGGGGTGAAAAACTGTTTTTT. It yields the protein CASSISGGEKLFF.

This chain links TRBV6-1 with TRBJ1-2; D remains unclear. The CDR3 is made up of 13 amino acids. Trimming left V 0 bases short and J 8 bases short, with 10 bases between. Looked up from germline, CDR1 is MNHNS and CDR2 is SASEGT. The CDR3, as DNA: TGTGCCAGCAGTGAAGCCGTCATGAGAGGCTACACCTTC. This encodes CASSEAVMRGYTF.